This TCR beta chain was recorded in a study of blood T cells in healthy people across ages. Study-wide points: A strong correlation was found between TCR beta diversity and the percentage of naive T cells.

Of note for this clonotype: Its antigen is as yet unknown. Mismatch with germline at one junction end may stem from a read error.

Germline-derived CDR1 and CDR2 are MDHEN and SYDVKM. CDR3 size: 15 residues. Together with a sample-barcoded 5' primer, a J-beta primer mix was included in a second PCR lasting roughly 6 to 12 cycles. Each cDNA molecule, via a template-switch adaptor with 12 random nucleotides, was tagged. Each CDR3 protein is one row after TCRdb ran MiXCR on the 5' RACE reads. Among 800,000 to 1,000,000 distinct CDR3 sequences, roughly 52% were seen once, and the ten largest hold around 15%. Specimen: blood. The sequence was obtained from a man aged 25 to 40 in good health. The V gene is TRBV28, the J gene TRBJ2-3; D is undetermined. The CDR3 loop reads CTSSFPSELTDTQYF. Here the CDR3 DNA reads TGTACCAGCAGTTTCCCATCCGAGCTTACAGATACGCAGTATTTT.